This record covers a single T cell receptor beta chain. The data are from a study of blood T cell repertoires in COVID-19. Study background: Samples taken during acute and convalescent COVID-19 were collected in the United States, Italy and Spain.

Recruitment covered about two dozen US areas and drew participants whose ages spanned roughly 18 to 95 years. V shed 5 bases, J shed 7 bases, and the junction held 8 bases outside the gene matches. The V gene's germline CDR1 is SGHTA and CDR2 FQGTGA. The CDR3 is 15 amino acids. Clones were sequenced by immunoSEQ multiplex PCR, and TCRdb holds only the in-frame ones, with some missing. The sample has over 200,000 clones; 85% to 90% are singletons. The rearrangement joins TRBV7-3 to TRBJ2-2; 9 nucleotides agree with TRBD1. This TCR came from a woman aged 50 to 65 in a cohort exposed to, infected with or recovered from COVID-19 (not recorded which). Sequenced sample: PBMCs or T cells enriched from blood (not recorded which). In DNA, the CDR3 is TGTGCCAGCAGCAAAAATACAGGGGGCGACGGGGAGCTGTTTTTT. Its protein product is CASSKNTGGDGELFF.